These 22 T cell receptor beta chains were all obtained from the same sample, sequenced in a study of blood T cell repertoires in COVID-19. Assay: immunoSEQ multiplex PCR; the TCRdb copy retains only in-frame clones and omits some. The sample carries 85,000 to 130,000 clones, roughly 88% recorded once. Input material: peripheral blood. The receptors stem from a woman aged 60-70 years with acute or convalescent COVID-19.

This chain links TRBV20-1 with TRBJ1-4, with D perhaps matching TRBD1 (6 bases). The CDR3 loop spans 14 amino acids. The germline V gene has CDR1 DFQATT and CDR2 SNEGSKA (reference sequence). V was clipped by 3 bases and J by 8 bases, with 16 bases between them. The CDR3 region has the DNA TGCAGTGCTAGTGGGGGGCCTAGTAGGGAAAAACTGTTTTTT. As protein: CSASGGPSREKLFF.

CDR3 region: CASSLRTSGSYEQYF. The CDR3 DNA follows: TGTGCCAGCAGCTTGAGGACTAGCGGGAGTTACGAGCAGTACTTC. The V call is TRBV7-2, the J call TRBJ2-7; TRBD2 matches at 13 bases. The trim removed 3 bases at V and 4 bases at J, leaving 3 bases unmatched. Germline lookup yields CDR1 SGHTA and CDR2 FQGNSA. CDR3 length: 15 residues.

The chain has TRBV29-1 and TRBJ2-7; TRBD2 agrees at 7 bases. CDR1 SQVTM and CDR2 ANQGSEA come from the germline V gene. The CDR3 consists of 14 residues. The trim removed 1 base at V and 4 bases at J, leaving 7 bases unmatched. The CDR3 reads CSVEAASGKYEQYF. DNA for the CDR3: TGCAGCGTTGAAGCCGCGAGCGGGAAGTACGAGCAGTACTTC.

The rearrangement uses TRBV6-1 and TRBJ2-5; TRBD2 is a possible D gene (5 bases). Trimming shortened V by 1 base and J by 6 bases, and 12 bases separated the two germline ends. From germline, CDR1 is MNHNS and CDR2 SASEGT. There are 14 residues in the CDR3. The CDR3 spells CASSEEDFGKTQYF. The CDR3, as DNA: TGTGCCAGCAGTGAAGAGGACTTTGGCAAGACCCAGTACTTC.

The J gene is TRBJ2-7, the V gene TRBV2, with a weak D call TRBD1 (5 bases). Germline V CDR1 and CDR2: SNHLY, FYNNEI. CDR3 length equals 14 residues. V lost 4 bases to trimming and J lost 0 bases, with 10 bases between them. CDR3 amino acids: CASSARESSYEQYF. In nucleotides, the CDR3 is TGTGCCAGCAGTGCCAGGGAAAGCTCCTACGAGCAGTACTTC.

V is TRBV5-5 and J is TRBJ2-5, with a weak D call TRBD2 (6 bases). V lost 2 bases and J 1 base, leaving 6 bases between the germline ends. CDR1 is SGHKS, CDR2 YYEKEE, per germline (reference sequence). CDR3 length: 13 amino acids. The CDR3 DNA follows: TGTGCCAGCAGCTTTAGCGGCCAAGAGACCCAGTACTTC. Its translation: CASSFSGQETQYF. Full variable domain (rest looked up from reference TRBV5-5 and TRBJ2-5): DAGVTQSPTHLIKTRGQQVTLRCSPISGHKSVSWYQQVLGQGPQFIFQYYEKEERGRGNFPDRFSARQFPNYSSELNVNALLLGDSALYLCASSFSGQETQYFGPGTRLLVL.

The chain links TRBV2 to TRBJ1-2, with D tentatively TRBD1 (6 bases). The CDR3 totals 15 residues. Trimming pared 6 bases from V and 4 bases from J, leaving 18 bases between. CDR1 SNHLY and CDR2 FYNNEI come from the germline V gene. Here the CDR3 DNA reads TGTGCCAGCAGCTATGCAAAAGGGGGGGTCTATGGCTACACCTTC. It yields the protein CASSYAKGGVYGYTF.

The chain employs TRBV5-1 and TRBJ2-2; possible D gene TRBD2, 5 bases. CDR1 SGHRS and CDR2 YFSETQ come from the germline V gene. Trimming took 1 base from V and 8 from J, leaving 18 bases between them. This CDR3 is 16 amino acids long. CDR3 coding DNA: TGCGCCAGCAGCTTGAGCGGATCCCTAGACGGAGGGGAGCTGTTTTTT. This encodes CASSLSGSLDGGELFF.

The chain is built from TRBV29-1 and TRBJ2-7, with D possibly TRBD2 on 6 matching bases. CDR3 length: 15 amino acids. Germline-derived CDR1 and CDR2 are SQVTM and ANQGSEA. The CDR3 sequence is CSGLRGVGFSYEQYF. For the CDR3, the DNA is TGCAGTGGACTAAGAGGGGTGGGGTTCTCCTACGAGCAGTACTTC.

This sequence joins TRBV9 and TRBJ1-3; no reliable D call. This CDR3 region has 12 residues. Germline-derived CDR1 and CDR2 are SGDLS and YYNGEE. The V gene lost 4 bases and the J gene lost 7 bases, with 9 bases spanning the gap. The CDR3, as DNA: TGTGCCAGCAGCCTCCCCGGGAACACCATATATTTT. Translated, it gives CASSLPGNTIYF.

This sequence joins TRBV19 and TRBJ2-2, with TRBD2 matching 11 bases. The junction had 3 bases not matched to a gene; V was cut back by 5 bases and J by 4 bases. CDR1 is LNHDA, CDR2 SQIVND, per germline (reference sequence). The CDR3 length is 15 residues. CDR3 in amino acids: CASSALAGGTGELFF. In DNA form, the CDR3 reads TGTGCCAGTAGTGCGCTAGCGGGGGGCACCGGGGAGCTGTTTTTT.

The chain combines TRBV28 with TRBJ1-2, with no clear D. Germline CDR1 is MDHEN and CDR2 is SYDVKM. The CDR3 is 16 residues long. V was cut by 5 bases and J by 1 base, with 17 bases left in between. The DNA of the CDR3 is TGTGCCAGCAGTCTTCCTACGGCCTCGGGTAACTATGGCTACACCTTC. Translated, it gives CASSLPTASGNYGYTF.

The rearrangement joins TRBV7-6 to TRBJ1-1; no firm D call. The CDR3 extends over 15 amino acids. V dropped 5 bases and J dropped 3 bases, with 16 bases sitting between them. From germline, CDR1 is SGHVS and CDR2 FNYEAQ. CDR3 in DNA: TGTGCCAGCAGCCCCGCCCCCCGGCAGGACACTGAAGCTTTCTTT. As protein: CASSPAPRQDTEAFF. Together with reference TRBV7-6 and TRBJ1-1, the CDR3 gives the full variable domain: GAGVSQSPRYKVTKRGQDVALRCDPISGHVSLYWYRQALGQGPEFLTYFNYEAQQDKSGLPNDRFSAERPEGSISTLTIQRTEQRDSAMYRCASSPAPRQDTEAFFGQGTRLTVV.

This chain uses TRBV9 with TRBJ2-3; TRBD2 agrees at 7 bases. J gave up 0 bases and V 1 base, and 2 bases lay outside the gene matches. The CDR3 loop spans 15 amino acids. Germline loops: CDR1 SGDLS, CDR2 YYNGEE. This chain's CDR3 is CASSVQAGSTDTQYF. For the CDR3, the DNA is TGTGCCAGCAGCGTACAAGCGGGGAGCACAGATACGCAGTATTTT.

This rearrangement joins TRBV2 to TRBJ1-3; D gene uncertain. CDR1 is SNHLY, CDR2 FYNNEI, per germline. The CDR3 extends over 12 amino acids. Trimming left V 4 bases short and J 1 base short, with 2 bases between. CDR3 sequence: CASSASGNTIYF. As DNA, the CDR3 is TGTGCCAGCAGTGCGTCTGGAAACACCATATATTTT. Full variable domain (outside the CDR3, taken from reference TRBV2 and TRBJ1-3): EPEVTQTPSHQVTQMGQEVILRCVPISNHLYFYWYRQILGQKVEFLVSFYNNEISEKSEIFDDQFSVERPDGSNFTLKIRSTKLEDSAMYFCASSASGNTIYFGEGSWLTVV.

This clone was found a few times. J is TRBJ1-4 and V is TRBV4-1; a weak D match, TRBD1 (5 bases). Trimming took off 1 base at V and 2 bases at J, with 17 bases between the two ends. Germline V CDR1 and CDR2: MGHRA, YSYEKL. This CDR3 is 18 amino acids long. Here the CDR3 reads CASSQVLAGITTNEKLFF. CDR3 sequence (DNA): TGCGCCAGCAGCCAAGTTTTGGCAGGGATCACCACTAATGAAAAACTGTTTTTT.

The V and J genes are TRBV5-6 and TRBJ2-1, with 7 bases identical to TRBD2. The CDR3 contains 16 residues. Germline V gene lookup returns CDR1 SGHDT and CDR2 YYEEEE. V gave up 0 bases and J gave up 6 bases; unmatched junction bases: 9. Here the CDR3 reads CASSLDLGGLGNEQFF. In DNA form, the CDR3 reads TGTGCCAGCAGCTTGGACCTGGGAGGGCTAGGCAATGAGCAGTTCTTC.

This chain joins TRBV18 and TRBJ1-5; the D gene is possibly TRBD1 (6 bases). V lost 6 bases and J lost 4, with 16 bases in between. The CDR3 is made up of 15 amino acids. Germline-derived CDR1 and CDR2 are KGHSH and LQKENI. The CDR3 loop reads CASSSGTRLNQPQHF. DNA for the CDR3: TGTGCCAGCTCGTCCGGGACACGGTTAAATCAGCCCCAGCATTTT.

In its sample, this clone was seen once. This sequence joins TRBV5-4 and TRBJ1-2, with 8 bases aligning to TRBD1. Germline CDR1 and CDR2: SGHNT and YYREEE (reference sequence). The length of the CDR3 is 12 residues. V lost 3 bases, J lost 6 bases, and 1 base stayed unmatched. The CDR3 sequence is CASSWTGNGYTF. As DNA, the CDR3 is TGTGCCAGCAGCTGGACAGGGAATGGCTACACCTTC.

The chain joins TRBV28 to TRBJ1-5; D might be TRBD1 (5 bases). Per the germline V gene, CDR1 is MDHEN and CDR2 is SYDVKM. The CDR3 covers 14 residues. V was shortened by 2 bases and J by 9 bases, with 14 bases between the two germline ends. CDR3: CASSLRGTHRPQHF. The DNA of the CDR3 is TGTGCCAGCAGTTTACGAGGGACTCACCGGCCCCAGCATTTT.

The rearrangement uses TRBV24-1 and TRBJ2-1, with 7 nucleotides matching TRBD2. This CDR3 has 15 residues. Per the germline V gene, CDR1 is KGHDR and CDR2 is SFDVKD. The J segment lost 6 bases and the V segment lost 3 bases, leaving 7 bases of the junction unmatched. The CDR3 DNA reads TGTGCCACCAGTGATGGGAGGGCCTCTCGCAATGAGCAGTTCTTC. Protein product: CATSDGRASRNEQFF.

CDR3 coding DNA: TGTGCCATCAGTGGTGGGCTAGCGGGAGGAAAGACCTACGAGCAGTACTTC. Translation gives CAISGGLAGGKTYEQYF. J is TRBJ2-7 and V is TRBV10-3; TRBD2 matches at 11 bases. CDR1 ENHRY and CDR2 SYGVKD come from the germline V gene. V gave up 4 bases and J gave up 2 bases; unmatched junction bases: 10. The CDR3 loop spans 17 amino acids.